These 25 T cell receptor beta chains were all obtained from the same sample, sequenced in a study of T cell responses to AZD1222 COVID-19 vaccine. Clones were read by immunoSEQ multiplex PCR, and TCRdb kept only the in-frame ones, dropping some. The sample yields just under 95,000 clones, 85% to 90% seen once. The input for sequencing was peripheral blood, taken on day 0 of AZD1222 vaccination. These TCRs come from an adult in good health.

V usage is TRBV9 and J usage is TRBJ2-7, with TRBD1 matching 7 bases. The junction had 16 bases not matched to a gene; V was cut back by 3 bases and J by 7 bases. CDR3 length equals 16 residues. Germline loops: CDR1 SGDLS, CDR2 YYNGEE. CDR3 nucleotides: TGTGCCAGCAGCGAAACCGGGACAGACTATTCTGGGGAGCAGTACTTC. It encodes CASSETGTDYSGEQYF.

V usage is TRBV12-3 or TRBV12-4 and J usage is TRBJ2-7; D possibly corresponds to TRBD1 (5 bases). The V end lost 9 bases, the J end lost 4 bases, and 16 bases lay between the germline ends. This CDR3 spans 13 amino acids. CDR3: CASSIGAFYEQYF. The CDR3 DNA sequence: TGTGCCAGTTCCATAGGGGCCTTTTACGAGCAGTACTTC.

This clone was counted a few times. The chain links TRBV11-1 to TRBJ1-1, with D hard to call. Germline V gene sequence: CDR1 SGHAT, CDR2 FQDESV (reference sequence). V was trimmed by 5 bases and J by 0 bases, leaving 13 bases between them. The CDR3 contains 15 residues. CDR3 nucleotides: TGTGCCAGCAGCCCTAGAGGGCTCCTGAACACTGAAGCTTTCTTT. It codes for CASSPRGLLNTEAFF. The variable domain in full, with the rest retrieved from reference TRBV11-1 and TRBJ1-1, is EAEVAQSPRYKITEKSQAVAFWCDPISGHATLYWYRQILGQGPELLVQFQDESVVDDSQLPKDRFSAERLKGVDSTLKIQPAELGDSAMYLCASSPRGLLNTEAFFGQGTRLTVV.

The V and J genes are TRBV5-6 and TRBJ2-5, with D maybe TRBD1 (5 bases). Germline V CDR1 and CDR2: SGHDT, YYEEEE. This CDR3 comprises 11 residues. V was pared by 1 base and J by 9 bases, with 7 bases between. The CDR3 sequence is CASSLKGAQYF. CDR3 nucleotides: TGTGCCAGCAGCTTGAAAGGGGCCCAGTACTTC.

This clone was found once. This chain connects TRBV7-8 to TRBJ2-7; D is perhaps TRBD1 or TRBD2 (6 bases each). V gave up 5 bases and J gave up 2 bases, with 13 bases separating them. CDR3 length: 14 residues. Germline assignment: CDR1 SGHVS and CDR2 FQNEAQ. CDR3 sequence (DNA): TGTGCCAGCAGCGTATCCGGGGGCCCCTACGAGCAGTACTTC. This codes for CASSVSGGPYEQYF.

The CDR3 coding sequence is TGTGCCACCCAACGGGCTAACTATGGCTACACCTTC. Translating it yields CATQRANYGYTF. This chain links TRBV28 with TRBJ1-2; D is unclear. V was shortened by 10 bases and J by 0 bases, with 9 bases between the two germline ends. This CDR3 has 12 residues. CDR1 and CDR2 from the germline V gene are MDHEN and SYDVKM.

The J gene is TRBJ1-5, the V gene TRBV9, with a weak D call TRBD1 (6 bases). Germline CDR1 reads SGDLS; CDR2 reads YYNGEE. Trimming cost V 4 bases and J 4 bases, with 15 bases left between them. CDR3 length: 15 residues. CDR3 protein: CASSPQTGLNQPQHF. CDR3 nucleotides: TGTGCCAGCAGCCCCCAGACAGGACTGAATCAGCCCCAGCATTTT. The whole variable domain, remainder taken from reference TRBV9 and TRBJ1-5, is DSGVTQTPKHLITATGQRVTLRCSPRSGDLSVYWYQQSLDQGLQFLIQYYNGEERAKGNILERFSAQQFPDLHSELNLSSLELGDSALYFCASSPQTGLNQPQHFGDGTRLSIL.

The rearrangement links TRBV15 to TRBJ2-7; 7 nucleotides match TRBD2. The CDR3 extends over 16 amino acids. Per germline, CDR1 LNHNV and CDR2 YYDKDF (reference sequence). V gave up 0 bases and J gave up 0 bases; unmatched junction bases: 5. The CDR3 loop is CATSRDRRGNSYEQYF. CDR3 in DNA: TGTGCCACCAGCAGAGATCGGCGGGGGAACTCCTACGAGCAGTACTTC.

The genes are TRBV3-1 (or the pseudogene TRBV3-2) and TRBJ2-3; D possibly corresponds to TRBD2 (6 bases). The V end lost 0 bases, the J end lost 1 base, and 11 bases lay between the germline ends. This CDR3 contains 16 residues. Germline V gives CDR1 LGHDT, CDR2 YNNKEL (reference sequence). CDR3 nucleotides: TGTGCCAGCAGCCAAGATCCGGGAGCTGGCACAGATACGCAGTATTTT. Translating it yields CASSQDPGAGTDTQYF.

This clone has only one observation. The gene calls are TRBV19 and TRBJ2-3; TRBD2 matches at 7 bases. The CDR3 totals 13 residues. V shed 4 bases and J 4 bases; nucleotides not matched to a gene: 2. CDR1 and CDR2 from the germline V gene are LNHDA and SQIVND (reference sequence). In DNA, the CDR3 is TGTGCCAGTAGTACAGGGAGGGCAGATACGCAGTATTTT. Encoded protein: CASSTGRADTQYF.

In DNA form, the CDR3 reads TGTGCCAGCAGTGAGGGCTTACCCCTTTACGAGCAGTACTTC. It encodes CASSEGLPLYEQYF. This chain links TRBV6-1 with TRBJ2-7; D not resolved. With 3 bases removed from V and 4 bases from J, the gap between germline ends came to 13 bases. Germline lookup yields CDR1 MNHNS and CDR2 SASEGT. This CDR3 has 14 amino acids.

The V and J genes are TRBV4-2 and TRBJ1-1, with D hard to call. The germline CDR1 and CDR2 sequences are LGHNA and YNFKEQ. This CDR3 has 16 amino acids. Trimming took 0 bases from V and 1 from J, leaving 12 bases between them. CDR3 bases: TGTGCCAGCAGCCAAGATCCGCGAGGTCGGAACACTGAAGCTTTCTTT. Its protein is CASSQDPRGRNTEAFF.

The chain employs TRBV6-5 and TRBJ1-2; D perhaps matches TRBD1 (6 bases). Trimming took 4 bases from V and 2 from J, leaving 14 bases between them. Germline CDR1 is MNHEY and CDR2 is SVGAGI. The CDR3 spans 15 residues. CDR3 in DNA: TGTGCCAGCAGTTCCGGACGGGGGGCCAACTATGGCTACACCTTC. Protein product: CASSSGRGANYGYTF.

The V call is TRBV5-1, the J call TRBJ2-5; 10 positions agree with TRBD2. V shed 3 bases and J 2 bases; nucleotides not matched to a gene: 7. CDR1 is SGHRS and CDR2 is YFSETQ in the germline V gene. This CDR3 contains 16 residues. The chain's CDR3 is CASSSGLANQQETQYF. CDR3 sequence (DNA): TGCGCCAGCAGCTCGGGACTAGCGAACCAACAAGAGACCCAGTACTTC.

V usage is TRBV3-1 (or the pseudogene TRBV3-2) and J usage is TRBJ1-1; the D gene is possibly TRBD1 (5 bases). CDR1 and CDR2 (germline): LGHDT, YNNKEL (reference sequence). V lost 5 bases and J lost 7, with 11 bases in between. The CDR3 runs 12 residues. The CDR3, as DNA: TGTGCCAGCAGCTTTACCGGGGGTGAAGCTTTCTTT. It is translated as CASSFTGGEAFF.

This clone has only one observation. CDR3 protein: CASSFSTRGPSGWGTQYF. The CDR3 bases are TGTGCCAGCAGTTTCTCCACCAGGGGACCTAGCGGGTGGGGTACGCAGTATTTT. V is TRBV28 and J is TRBJ2-3; 8 positions agree with TRBD2. Germline V lookup: CDR1 MDHEN, CDR2 SYDVKM. The junction had 19 bases not matched to a gene; V was cut back by 3 bases and J by 8 bases. This CDR3 comprises 18 residues.

This sequence joins TRBV10-3 and TRBJ1-2; no clear D. V was clipped by 0 bases and J by 4 bases, with 6 bases between them. The CDR3 covers 13 residues. The germline gives CDR1 ENHRY, CDR2 SYGVKD. CDR3 sequence reads: CAISESRFYGYTF. The CDR3 DNA reads TGTGCCATCAGTGAGTCCAGGTTCTATGGCTACACCTTC.

This clone has a handful of counts. The CDR3 spells CASRRQGSGNTIYF. The CDR3 DNA is TGTGCCAGCAGACGACAGGGTTCTGGAAACACCATATATTTT. The chain is built from TRBV28 and TRBJ1-3; 7 nucleotides match TRBD1. Per the germline V gene, CDR1 is MDHEN and CDR2 is SYDVKM. This CDR3 spans 14 amino acids. The ends lost 6 bases at V and 1 base at J; junction bases unmatched: 3.

The chain carries TRBV7-2 and TRBJ2-2; tentatively, D is TRBD1 (5 bases). Per the germline V gene, CDR1 is SGHTA and CDR2 is FQGNSA. Trimming took off 11 bases at V and 2 bases at J, with 12 bases between the two ends. This CDR3 has 13 residues. CDR3 in DNA: TGTGCCGCAGGGTGGTCTAACACCGGGGAGCTGTTTTTT. This encodes CAAGWSNTGELFF.

This chain links TRBV19 with TRBJ2-2; 9 bases are a match to TRBD2. V shed 9 bases and J 0 bases; nucleotides not matched to a gene: 5. The germline CDR1 and CDR2 sequences are LNHDA and SQIVND (reference sequence). This CDR3 region has 15 residues. The CDR3 protein is CASKVAGANTGELFF. The CDR3 nucleotides read TGTGCCAGCAAGGTAGCGGGAGCGAACACCGGGGAGCTGTTTTTT.

The gene calls are TRBV9 and TRBJ1-1; weak D call: TRBD1 (5 bases). Trimming took off 5 bases at V and 1 base at J, with 15 bases between the two ends. CDR3 size: 15 residues. CDR1 SGDLS and CDR2 YYNGEE come from the germline V gene. DNA of the CDR3: TGTGCCAGCAGTCGGGCGGGACGGGGGAACACTGAAGCTTTCTTT. It specifies CASSRAGRGNTEAFF.

In regard to this clone: Other DNA sequences of this sample code for an identical CDR3. This sequence joins TRBV19 and TRBJ2-1; no clear D. This CDR3 is built from 11 residues. Looked up from germline, CDR1 is LNHDA and CDR2 is SQIVND (reference sequence). V dropped 4 bases and J dropped 10 bases, with 8 bases sitting between them. CDR3 coding DNA: TGTGCCAGTAGTAACCGTGGAGAGCAGTTCTTC. Its protein is CASSNRGEQFF.

This chain connects TRBV27 to TRBJ2-3; D is uncertain. The V and J ends lost 5 bases and 4 bases respectively, with 13 bases between them. Germline CDR1 reads MNHEY; CDR2 reads SMNVEV (reference sequence). This CDR3 contains 14 residues. The CDR3: CASSTSLTADTQYF. In DNA, the CDR3 is TGTGCCAGCAGTACCTCGCTCACTGCAGATACGCAGTATTTT.

This clone came up once. The chain employs TRBV7-9 and TRBJ2-3; 7 nucleotides agree with TRBD2. V shed 3 bases, J shed 0 bases, and the junction held 9 bases outside the gene matches. This CDR3 is 17 amino acids long. Looked up from germline, CDR1 is SEHNR and CDR2 is FQNEAQ (reference sequence). The DNA for the CDR3 is TGTGCCAGCAGCTTCGGTCCCCAAGCGGGAAGCACAGATACGCAGTATTTT. Its translation is CASSFGPQAGSTDTQYF.

This sequence joins TRBV27 and TRBJ1-2, with D possibly TRBD1 on 5 matching bases. CDR1 MNHEY and CDR2 SMNVEV come from the germline V gene (reference sequence). The CDR3 extends over 15 amino acids. Trimming left V 4 bases short and J 5 bases short, with 17 bases between. CDR3 sequence reads: CASSSFAGGVYGYTF. In DNA form, the CDR3 reads TGTGCCAGCAGTTCTTTCGCAGGAGGGGTTTATGGCTACACCTTC.